This TCR beta chain was obtained from a study of regulatory T cells in long-lasting Graves disease. This clonotype was observed at least ten times. Construction of the TCR beta libraries employed iRepertoire HTBI primers in conjunction with Arm-PCR of CDR3 regions. TCRdb ran MiXCR on the multiplex PCR reads and lists one entry per CDR3 protein. The repertoire holds about 540,000 distinct CDR3 sequences, with approximately 12% as singletons. V trimming: 2 bases; J trimming: 3 bases; junction bases outside the gene matches: 3. This CDR3 contains 14 residues. The V gene's germline CDR1 is MNHEY and CDR2 SMNVEV (reference sequence). The time point was: newly diagnosed GD, antithyroid drugs for less than 3 months. Extracted PBMC RNA gave rise to the TCR library. The sample also formed part of further work on T cells in Graves' hyperthyroidism and ophthalmopathy.

Sequencing was performed on peripheral blood mononuclear cells (PBMCs), taken at new diagnosis, from a patient treated with antithyroid drugs. The sequence derives from a young man with Graves disease. The rearrangement links TRBV27 to TRBJ2-7; 8 nucleotides line up with TRBD2. CDR3 DNA: TGTGCCAGCAGTTTAGTTACTAGCGGCTACGAGCAGTACTTC. Translating it yields CASSLVTSGYEQYF.